Below are 24 T cell receptor beta chains sequenced from a single sample in a study of shared clonotypes between healthy human individuals (dated by TCRdb to 2018 to 2021). Libraries came from the immunoSEQ multiplex PCR assay. What TCRdb holds here is the immuneACCESS table cut down to in-frame rearrangements. Part of the clones is not present; checked against another copy, under half of the missing clones reflect an unresolved V gene, and the others are unexplained. This sample has roughly 2.6 million clones in its table, and over 85% of those were observed once. Together, the top ten hold about 0.13% of the sample. The sample consisted of naive CD4+ T cells sorted from blood. The cell subset or site label here, explained by the study, means: CD45RA+ positively selected. These receptor sequences come from a man between 18 and 29 years old in good health.

V and J are TRBV28 and TRBJ1-1, with 7 positions matching TRBD1. The V gene end was trimmed by 3 bases and the J gene end by 5 bases; junction bases not matched to a gene: 9. This CDR3 is 15 amino acids long. Germline V gene sequence: CDR1 MDHEN, CDR2 SYDVKM. CDR3 nucleotide sequence: TGTGCCAGCAGTTTCCGTCGACAGGGTTGGACTGAAGCTTTCTTT. This gives the protein CASSFRRQGWTEAFF.

The chain has TRBV15 and TRBJ2-7; TRBD1 is a possible D gene (6 bases). V lost 1 base, J lost 0 bases, and 13 bases lay in between. The length of the CDR3 is 16 residues. The V gene's germline CDR1 is LNHNV and CDR2 YYDKDF (reference sequence). This chain's CDR3 is CATSRGAGESSYEQYF. The CDR3 coding sequence is TGTGCCACCAGCAGAGGGGCAGGGGAGAGCTCCTACGAGCAGTACTTC.

This clone was seen only a few times. Additional DNA sequences in this sample encode the identical CDR3. The chain recombines TRBV19 with TRBJ2-5; D unclear. CDR1 is LNHDA, CDR2 SQIVND, per germline (reference sequence). Trimming removed 4 bases at V and 4 bases at J, with 4 bases between. CDR3 size: 11 residues. CDR3 amino acids: CASSTSETQYF. As DNA, the CDR3 is TGTGCCAGTAGTACCTCAGAGACCCAGTACTTC.

V is TRBV11-2 and J is TRBJ2-3; 8 bases map to TRBD2. This CDR3 comprises 16 residues. The V and J ends lost 4 bases and 8 bases, in that order; junction bases with no gene match: 14. Germline-derived CDR1 and CDR2 are SGHAT and FQNNGV. CDR3 protein: CASSSVGSGGPGTQYF. The DNA of the CDR3 is TGTGCCAGCAGCTCCGTCGGGAGCGGGGGCCCCGGTACGCAGTATTTT.

Concerning this clone itself: Other DNA sequences in this specimen translate into the identical CDR3. The rearrangement links TRBV6-5 to TRBJ1-2; 11 nucleotides match TRBD1. The CDR3 runs to 14 residues. Per the germline V gene, CDR1 is MNHEY and CDR2 is SVGAGI. Losses at the gene ends were 2 bases for V and 5 bases for J; bases not matched to a gene: 1. The chain's CDR3 is CASSYRDRGYGYTF. Here the CDR3 DNA reads TGTGCCAGCAGTTACCGGGACAGGGGGTATGGCTACACCTTC.

This chain connects TRBV7-2 to TRBJ1-2; no firm D call. The V gene's germline CDR1 is SGHTA and CDR2 FQGNSA. CDR3 length equals 14 residues. Trimming shortened V by 5 bases and J by 1 base, and 11 bases separated the two germline ends. The CDR3 here is CASSPQRFNYGYTF. In nucleotides, the CDR3 is TGTGCCAGCAGCCCACAGAGGTTTAACTATGGCTACACCTTC. Looking up the rest from reference TRBV7-2 and TRBJ1-2 gives the full variable domain: GAGVSQSPSNKVTEKGKDVELRCDPISGHTALYWYRQSLGQGLEFLIYFQGNSAPDKSGLPSDRFSAERTGGSVSTLTIQRTQQEDSAVYLCASSPQRFNYGYTFGSGTRLTVV.

The rearrangement links TRBV14 to TRBJ2-5, with D possibly matching TRBD1 (7 bases). Germline V lookup: CDR1 SGHDN, CDR2 FVKESK. This CDR3 is 15 amino acids long. V shed 0 bases and J shed 2 bases, with 10 bases lying between them. CDR3 nucleotide sequence: TGTGCCAGCAGCCAAGACAGGGGGAGGCAAGAGACCCAGTACTTC. It codes for CASSQDRGRQETQYF.

The chain joins TRBV27 to TRBJ1-2, with D perhaps TRBD1 (6 bases). The CDR3 has 11 amino acids. V was cut by 6 bases and J by 14 bases, with 16 bases left in between. Germline CDR1 reads MNHEY; CDR2 reads SMNVEV (reference sequence). The CDR3 is CASSRQAPGTF. In DNA form, the CDR3 reads TGTGCCAGCAGCCGACAGGCCCCGGGAACCTTC.

The genes are TRBV7-9 and TRBJ1-1; D remains unclear. The CDR3 is made up of 17 amino acids. Deletions cut 3 bases from V and 6 bases from J, with 23 bases between. CDR1 SEHNR and CDR2 FQNEAQ come from the germline V gene (reference sequence). The CDR3 region is CASSFSLGPARYPEAFF. CDR3 coding DNA: TGTGCCAGCAGCTTCTCCCTCGGACCGGCTAGATACCCTGAAGCTTTCTTT.

The chain uses TRBV11-2 and TRBJ2-1, with 7 bases fitting TRBD2. Trimming removed 6 bases from V and 4 bases from J; junction bases left unmatched: 12. Germline V gene sequence: CDR1 SGHAT, CDR2 FQNNGV. The CDR3 covers 16 residues. CDR3 coding DNA: TGTGCCAGCAGGCCGACTAGCCGTAAGGGGTACAATGAGCAGTTCTTC. Translation: CASRPTSRKGYNEQFF.

The V and J genes are TRBV11-2 and TRBJ2-3; TRBD1 matches 7 bases. J was trimmed by 2 bases and V by 4 bases; bases with no gene match: 3. This CDR3 comprises 14 residues. Germline CDR1 reads SGHAT; CDR2 reads FQNNGV. CDR3 bases: TGTGCCAGCAGCTCCGGGACAGCCACAGATACGCAGTATTTT. Its translation: CASSSGTATDTQYF.

The CDR3 loop is CASSRRTTNNYGYTF. CDR3 nucleotides: TGTGCCAGCAGCCGTAGGACAACTAATAACTATGGCTACACCTTC. The rearrangement joins TRBV2 to TRBJ1-2, with D perhaps TRBD1 (5 bases). The CDR3 extends over 15 amino acids. V lost 6 bases, J lost 1 base, and 15 bases lay in between. Germline loops: CDR1 SNHLY, CDR2 FYNNEI.

The chain joins TRBV5-1 to TRBJ2-1; possible D gene TRBD2, 6 bases. V lost 0 bases to trimming and J lost 6 bases, with 10 bases between them. The germline V gene encodes CDR1 SGHRS and CDR2 YFSETQ. This CDR3 is 14 amino acids long. This chain's CDR3 is CASSLEGGANEQFF. In nucleotides, the CDR3 is TGCGCCAGCAGCTTGGAAGGAGGGGCCAATGAGCAGTTCTTC.

The chain carries TRBV28 and TRBJ2-7; no definite D call. CDR3 length: 14 residues. Per the germline V gene, CDR1 is MDHEN and CDR2 is SYDVKM. The V end lost 5 bases, the J end lost 2 bases, and 13 bases lay between the germline ends. This CDR3 reads CASSPQTRAYEQYF. CDR3 sequence (DNA): TGTGCCAGCAGTCCGCAAACCAGAGCCTACGAGCAGTACTTC.

The rearrangement joins TRBV6-6 to TRBJ1-3; D is uncertain. CDR3 length equals 9 residues. Per germline, CDR1 MNHNY and CDR2 SVGAGI (reference sequence). Trimming took 8 bases from V and 11 from J, leaving 7 bases between them. In nucleotides, the CDR3 is TGTGCCAGCGGGGAGCCCATATATTTT. Its protein is CASGEPIYF.

This clone turned up a few times. This chain links TRBV5-5 with TRBJ1-5; TRBD1 matches 9 bases. Unmatched junction bases numbered 7, after V lost 1 base and J lost 11 bases. The CDR3 is 14 amino acids. CDR1 SGHKS and CDR2 YYEKEE come from the germline V gene (reference sequence). In DNA form, the CDR3 reads TGTGCCAGCAGCTTGAGACAGGGGGACGGGACCCAGCATTTT. Protein product: CASSLRQGDGTQHF.

The J gene is TRBJ2-1, the V gene TRBV18; 11 positions match TRBD1. V gave up 0 bases and J gave up 3 bases; unmatched junction bases: 1. The length of the CDR3 is 16 residues. Germline assignment: CDR1 KGHSH and CDR2 LQKENI. The chain's CDR3 is CASSPPGTGGYNEQFF. DNA for the CDR3: TGTGCCAGCTCACCACCCGGGACAGGGGGCTACAATGAGCAGTTCTTC.

This chain uses TRBV10-3 with TRBJ2-5; D is undetermined. V gave up 6 bases and J gave up 2 bases, with 10 bases separating them. Germline V gives CDR1 ENHRY, CDR2 SYGVKD. CDR3 length: 13 residues. Here the CDR3 reads CAIRVANQETQYF. CDR3 nucleotide sequence: TGTGCCATCAGGGTAGCTAATCAAGAGACCCAGTACTTC.

The V and J genes are TRBV29-1 and TRBJ1-1; 8 positions agree with TRBD1. The CDR3 has 15 amino acids. Germline V CDR1 and CDR2: SQVTM, ANQGSEA. Trimming removed 7 bases from V and 3 bases from J; junction bases left unmatched: 13. The CDR3 loop is CSGYTLQGGYTEAFF. The DNA of the CDR3 is TGCAGCGGCTACACCCTACAGGGGGGGTACACTGAAGCTTTCTTT. The full variable domain, in which reference TRBV29-1 and TRBJ1-1 provide the parts outside the CDR3, is SAVISQKPSRDICQRGTSLTIQCQVDSQVTMMFWYRQQPGQSLTLIATANQGSEATYESGFVIDKFPISRPNLTFSTLTVSNMSPEDSSIYLCSGYTLQGGYTEAFFGQGTRLTVV.

This clone came up a few times. The J gene is TRBJ1-4, the V gene TRBV2, with D uncertain. V lost 5 bases, J lost 4 bases, and 8 bases lay in between. The germline CDR1 and CDR2 sequences are SNHLY and FYNNEI. The CDR3 totals 13 residues. The CDR3 DNA is TGTGCCAGCAGTTCAAGATTTAATGAAAAACTGTTTTTT. Translating gives CASSSRFNEKLFF.

The gene calls are TRBV10-1 and TRBJ2-3, with 8 bases that match TRBD2. CDR3 size: 16 residues. Germline trimming cut 3 bases from V and 6 bases from J; bases unmatched to any gene: 11. Germline-derived CDR1 and CDR2 are WNHNN and SYGVQD (reference sequence). The CDR3 coding sequence is TGCGCCAGCAGTGAATCGGGGGGGCCTTCGTTGGATACGCAGTATTTT. Residues: CASSESGGPSLDTQYF.

CDR3: CASSITGNYGYTF. CDR3 nucleotide sequence: TGTGCCAGCAGCATTACAGGGAACTATGGCTACACCTTC. The chain has TRBV5-6 and TRBJ1-2; maybe TRBD1 (6 bases). The germline V gene encodes CDR1 SGHDT and CDR2 YYEEEE. V dropped 4 bases and J dropped 2 bases, with 9 bases sitting between them. The CDR3 totals 13 residues.

This clone was counted a single time. The chain joins TRBV5-1 to TRBJ2-3; D may be TRBD2 (6 bases). Germline CDR1 SGHRS, CDR2 YFSETQ. V was shortened by 3 bases and J by 2 bases, with 19 bases between the two germline ends. The CDR3 loop spans 17 amino acids. CDR3 residues: CASSSGILAPITDTQYF. The CDR3 region has the DNA TGCGCCAGCAGCTCGGGCATTCTAGCGCCCATCACAGATACGCAGTATTTT.

V is TRBV6-1 and J is TRBJ1-1; D not resolved. CDR1 MNHNS and CDR2 SASEGT come from the germline V gene. The germline V and J ends were trimmed by 0 bases and 7 bases, with 15 bases remaining between them. This CDR3 has 15 residues. CDR3 bases: TGTGCCAGCAGTGAAGCGTCGAGAAGTTGGGGTGAAGCTTTCTTT. Its translation: CASSEASRSWGEAFF.